This is a list of T cell receptor beta chains from one sample in a study of siplizumab effects on memory and regulatory T cells. The table came from immunoSEQ multiplex PCR; TCRdb's copy has only in-frame clones and leaves some out. The sample consists of about 110,000 clones, 92% of them appearing once. The sample taken for sequencing was CD4+ T cells sorted from blood. All receptors derive from a human donor in good health. Both conserved end residues are part of each CDR3. Fields, in order: J gene, V gene, CDR3 protein.

>TRBJ1-4|TRBV7-9
CASSLTALFNEKLFF
>TRBJ2-2|TRBV10-3
CAISPGLAGSKSGELFF
>TRBJ2-5|TRBV11-2
CASSERTTSGGTQYF
>TRBJ1-2|TRBV7-9
CASSRGQGSHGYTF
>TRBJ2-7|TRBV6-5
CASSYELAGGYEQYF
>TRBJ1-2|TRBV6-5
CASASTGDGYGYTF
>TRBJ1-4|TRBV9
CASSVGPPLNEKLFF
>TRBJ2-6|TRBV14
CASSQVRGSNVLTF
>TRBJ2-3|TRBV29-1
CSVGLGQITDTQYF
>TRBJ1-2|TRBV6-1
CASTPELIGYTF
>TRBJ2-7|TRBV20-1
CSARIGYEQYF
>TRBJ1-3|TRBV18
CASSPPGRNSGNTIYF
>TRBJ2-1|TRBV7-2
CASSLVGSYSSYNEQFF
>TRBJ1-1|TRBV20-1
CSAGENTEAFF
>TRBJ1-1|TRBV2
CASRGTGRAFF
>TRBJ2-3|TRBV11-3
CASSPGTGPTDTQYF
>TRBJ2-3|TRBV27
CASSPGDSSTDTQYF
>TRBJ2-6|TRBV5-8
CASSSSGHSGANVLTF
>TRBJ1-2|TRBV7-9
CASSLSPGANYGYTF
>TRBJ1-2|TRBV7-8
CASSLGSANYGYTF
>TRBJ2-1|TRBV10-1
CASSGSGGLNNEQFF
>TRBJ1-1|TRBV2
CASNKSPGLDTEAFF
>TRBJ1-1|TRBV18
CASAPGQGAFTEAFF
>TRBJ2-7|TRBV2
CASKDRGDEQYF
>TRBJ1-2|TRBV6-5
CASRPGRNYGYTF
>TRBJ2-7|TRBV18
CASSHGDGSYEQYF
>TRBJ1-1|TRBV18
CASSPTGGIEAFF
>TRBJ2-3|TRBV2
CASTVGLAGWTDTQYF